These 14 T cell receptor beta chains were sequenced from one sample in a study of CD8 T cells in ankylosing spondylitis. TCRdb fed the 5' RACE reads into MiXCR, producing one record per CDR3 protein. The sample records around 18,000 distinct CDR3 sequences, roughly 8.2% being singletons. Sequencing was performed on blood. The source is a male donor with ankylosing spondylitis or in good health (not recorded which).

This chain joins TRBV11-2 and TRBJ2-7; a weak D match, TRBD1 (5 bases). CDR3 length equals 14 residues. Trimming cost V 4 bases and J 4 bases, with 14 bases left between them. Per the germline V gene, CDR1 is SGHAT and CDR2 is FQNNGV. CDR3 protein: CASSSLTDLYEQYF. CDR3 DNA sequence: TGTGCCAGCAGCTCTCTGACAGACTTATACGAGCAGTACTTC.

This clonotype was counted at least ten times. The CDR3 is CASSSGTSAPGRQFF. The CDR3 DNA follows: TGTGCCAGCAGCTCCGGGACTAGCGCCCCTGGAAGGCAGTTCTTC. The chain uses TRBV21-1 and TRBJ2-1; the table calls TRBD2, which could not be checked here. TRBV21-1 is noted as a pseudogene. CDR3 size: 15 residues.

This clonotype was counted many times. The V call is TRBV5-1, the J call TRBJ2-7; D gene ambiguous. CDR1 and CDR2 (germline): SGHRS, YFSETQ. This CDR3 spans 11 amino acids. The V and J ends lost 3 bases and 7 bases respectively, with 8 bases between them. CDR3 sequence: CASSSPREQYV. The CDR3, as DNA: TGCGCCAGCAGCTCCCCCCGGGAGCAGTACGTC.

In nucleotides, the CDR3 is TGTGCCAGCAGCGTGCGGGGGGCGAGTCAAGCTGGGGCCAACGTCCTGACTTTC. This sequence encodes CASSVRGASQAGANVLTF. The rearrangement joins TRBV5-5 to TRBJ2-6; TRBD2 matches 8 bases. Germline V gene sequence: CDR1 SGHKS, CDR2 YYEKEE (reference sequence). CDR3 size: 18 residues. V trimming: 4 bases; J trimming: 2 bases; junction bases outside the gene matches: 11.

This clonotype showed up many times. The V gene is TRBV6-2 or TRBV6-3, the J gene TRBJ2-1; 9 positions agree with TRBD2. CDR3 length: 16 residues. Germline V lookup: CDR1 MNHEY, CDR2 SVGEGT. The ends lost 4 bases at V and 6 bases at J; junction bases unmatched: 10. CDR3 loop: CASSFPGLAVVNEQFF. As DNA, the CDR3 is TGTGCCAGCAGTTTCCCGGGACTAGCCGTAGTCAATGAGCAGTTCTTC.

The table lists this clonotype with many counts. This chain connects TRBV20-1 to TRBJ2-7; 7 bases map to TRBD2. Germline V lookup: CDR1 DFQATT, CDR2 SNEGSKA (reference sequence). The CDR3 runs to 13 residues. For the CDR3, the DNA is TGCATCAAAGGGCGGGAGTTCAGCTACGAGCAGTACTTC. This sequence encodes CIKGREFSYEQYF.

This clonotype was recorded many times. The chain combines TRBV5-1 with TRBJ2-2; 14 bases are a match to TRBD2. The V gene's germline CDR1 is SGHRS and CDR2 YFSETQ. The CDR3 contains 18 residues. V was clipped by 6 bases and J by 0 bases; unmatched bases: 7. CDR3 nucleotides: TGCGCCAGCACCAGGGGACTAGCGGGGGTGACGAACACCGGGGAGCTGTTTTTT. Amino acid sequence: CASTRGLAGVTNTGELFF.

This clonotype was counted between two and nine times. The V call is TRBV19, the J call TRBJ2-1; 10 bases match TRBD1. From germline, CDR1 is LNHDA and CDR2 SQIVND (reference sequence). This CDR3 is 15 amino acids long. The J segment lost 8 bases and the V segment lost 6 bases, leaving 10 bases of the junction unmatched. CDR3 amino acids: CASSRDRGKGDEQFF. The CDR3 nucleotides are TGTGCCAGTAGCCGGGACAGGGGTAAAGGTGATGAGCAGTTCTTC. Filled out from reference TRBV19 and TRBJ2-1, the complete variable domain reads DGGITQSPKYLFRKEGQNVTLSCEQNLNHDAMYWYRQDPGQGLRLIYYSQIVNDFQKGDIAEGYSVSREKKESFPLTVTSAQKNPTAFYLCASSRDRGKGDEQFFGPGTRLTVL.

This clonotype was counted between two and nine times. The chain is built from TRBV5-5 and TRBJ1-5; D gene ambiguous. The ends were cut back, 1 base at V and 5 bases at J, with 10 bases in the middle. The germline CDR1 and CDR2 sequences are SGHKS and YYEKEE (reference sequence). The CDR3 totals 14 residues. The CDR3, as DNA: TGTGCCAGCAGCTTGCAAGGGTTCGATCAGCCCCAGCATTTT. Translation gives CASSLQGFDQPQHF.

This clonotype was recorded at least ten times. The gene calls are TRBV12-3 or TRBV12-4 and TRBJ1-1; D possibly corresponds to TRBD1 (5 bases). The CDR3 runs 14 residues. Trimming stripped 6 bases from V and 0 bases from J, with 11 bases between. CDR3 region: CASRSTGLNTEAFF. CDR3 DNA: TGTGCCAGCAGATCAACAGGTTTGAACACTGAAGCTTTCTTT.

This clonotype rates as medium-sized (0.01 to 0.1%). The J gene is TRBJ2-5, the V gene TRBV5-1, with TRBD2 matching over 8 bases. V lost 4 bases to trimming and J lost 5 bases; unmatched junction nucleotides: 7. This CDR3 spans 14 amino acids. CDR1 SGHRS and CDR2 YFSETQ come from the germline V gene. DNA for the CDR3: TGCGCCAGCAGCAGGACTAGCAGTGGGGAGACCCAGTACTTC. Protein sequence: CASSRTSSGETQYF.

This clonotype was seen only once. This chain connects TRBV12-3 or TRBV12-4 to TRBJ2-2, with D unresolved. The CDR3 is 13 amino acids. Trimming took off 6 bases at V and 6 bases at J, with 11 bases between the two ends. The CDR3 nucleotides are TGTGCCAGCAGCTCGAGTTTGTCCGGGGAGCTGTTTTTT. As protein: CASSSSLSGELFF.

J is TRBJ2-2 and V is TRBV12-3 or TRBV12-4; weak D call: TRBD1 (5 bases). CDR3 length: 14 residues. V was pared by 5 bases and J by 4 bases, with 11 bases between. Written as DNA, the CDR3 is TGTGCCAGCAGTCACACAGGAATCACCGGGGAGCTGTTTTTT. It yields the protein CASSHTGITGELFF.

This clonotype was observed at least ten times. V gene TRBV20-1 combines with J gene TRBJ1-5; tentatively, D is TRBD1 (5 bases). The germline V gene encodes CDR1 DFQATT and CDR2 SNEGSKA (reference sequence). The ends were cut back, 6 bases at V and 0 bases at J, with 24 bases in the middle. This CDR3 has 18 amino acids. The CDR3 DNA reads as TGCAGTGCGCCCAAGGGCGCAGGGACGGGGTATAGCAATCAGCCCCAGCATTTT. Translated: CSAPKGAGTGYSNQPQHF.